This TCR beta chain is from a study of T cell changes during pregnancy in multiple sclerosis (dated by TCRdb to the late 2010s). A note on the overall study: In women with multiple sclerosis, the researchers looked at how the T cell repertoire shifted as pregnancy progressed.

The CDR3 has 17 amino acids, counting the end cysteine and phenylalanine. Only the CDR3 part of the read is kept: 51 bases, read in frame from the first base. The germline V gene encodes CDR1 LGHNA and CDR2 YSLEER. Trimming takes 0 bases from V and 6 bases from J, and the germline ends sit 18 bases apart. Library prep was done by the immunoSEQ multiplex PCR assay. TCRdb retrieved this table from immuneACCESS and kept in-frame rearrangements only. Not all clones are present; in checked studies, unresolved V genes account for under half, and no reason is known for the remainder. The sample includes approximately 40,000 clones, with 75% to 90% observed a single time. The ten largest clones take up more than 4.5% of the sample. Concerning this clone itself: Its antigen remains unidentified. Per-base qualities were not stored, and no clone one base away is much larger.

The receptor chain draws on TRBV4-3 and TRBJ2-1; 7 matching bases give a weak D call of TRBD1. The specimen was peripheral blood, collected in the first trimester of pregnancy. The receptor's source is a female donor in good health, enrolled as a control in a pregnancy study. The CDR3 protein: CASSQDNGAGGTNEQFF. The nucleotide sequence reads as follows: TGCGCCAGCAGCCAAGATAACGGGGCAGGGGGGACCAATGAGCAGTTCTTC.